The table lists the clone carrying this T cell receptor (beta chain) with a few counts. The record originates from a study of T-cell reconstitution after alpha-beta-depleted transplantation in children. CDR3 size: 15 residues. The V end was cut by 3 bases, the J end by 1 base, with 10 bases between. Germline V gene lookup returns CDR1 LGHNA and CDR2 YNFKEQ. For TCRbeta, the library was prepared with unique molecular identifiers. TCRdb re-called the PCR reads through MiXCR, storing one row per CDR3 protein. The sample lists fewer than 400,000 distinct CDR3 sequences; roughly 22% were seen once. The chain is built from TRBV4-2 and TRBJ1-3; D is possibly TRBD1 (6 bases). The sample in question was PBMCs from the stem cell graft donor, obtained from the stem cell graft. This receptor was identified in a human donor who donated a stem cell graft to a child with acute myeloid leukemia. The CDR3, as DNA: TGTGCCAGCAGCCACAGAACAGGGTCTGGAAACACCATATATTTT. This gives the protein CASSHRTGSGNTIYF.